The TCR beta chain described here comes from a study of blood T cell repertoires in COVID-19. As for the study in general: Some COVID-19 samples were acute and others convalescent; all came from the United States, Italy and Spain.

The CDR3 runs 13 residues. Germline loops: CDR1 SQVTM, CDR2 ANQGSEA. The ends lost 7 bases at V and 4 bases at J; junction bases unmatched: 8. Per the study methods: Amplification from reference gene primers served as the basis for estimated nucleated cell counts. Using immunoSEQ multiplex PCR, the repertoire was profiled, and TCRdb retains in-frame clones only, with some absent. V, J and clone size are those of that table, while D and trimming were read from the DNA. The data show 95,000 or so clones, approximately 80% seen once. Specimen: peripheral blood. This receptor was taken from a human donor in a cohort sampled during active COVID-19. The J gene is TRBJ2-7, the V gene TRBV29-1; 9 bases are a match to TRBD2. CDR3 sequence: CSAAAAGGYEQYF. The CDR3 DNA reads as TGCAGCGCAGCTGCGGCGGGAGGGTACGAGCAGTACTTC.